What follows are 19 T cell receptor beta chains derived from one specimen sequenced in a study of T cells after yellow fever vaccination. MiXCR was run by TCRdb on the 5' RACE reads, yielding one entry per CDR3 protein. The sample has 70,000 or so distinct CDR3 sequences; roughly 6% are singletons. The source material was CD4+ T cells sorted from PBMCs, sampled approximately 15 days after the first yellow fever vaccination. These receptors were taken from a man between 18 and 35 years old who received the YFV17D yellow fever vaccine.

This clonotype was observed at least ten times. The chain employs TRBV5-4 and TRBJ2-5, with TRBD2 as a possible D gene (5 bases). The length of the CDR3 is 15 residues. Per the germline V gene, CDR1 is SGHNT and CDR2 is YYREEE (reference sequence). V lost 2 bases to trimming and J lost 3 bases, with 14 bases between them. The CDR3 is CASSLGGEKKETQYF. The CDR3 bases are TGTGCCAGCAGCTTAGGTGGGGAGAAGAAAGAGACCCAGTACTTC.

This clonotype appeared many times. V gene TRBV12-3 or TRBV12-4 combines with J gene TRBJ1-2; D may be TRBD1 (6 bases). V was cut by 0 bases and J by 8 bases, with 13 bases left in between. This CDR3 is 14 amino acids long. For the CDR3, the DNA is TGTGCCAGCAGTTTAGCTCGGGGGGCGCGAGGCTACACCTTC. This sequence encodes CASSLARGARGYTF.

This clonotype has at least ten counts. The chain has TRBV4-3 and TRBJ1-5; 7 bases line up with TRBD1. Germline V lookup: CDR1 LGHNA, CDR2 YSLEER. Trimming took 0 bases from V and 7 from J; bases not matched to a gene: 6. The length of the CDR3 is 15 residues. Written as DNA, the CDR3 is TGCGCCAGCAGCCAAGATCCAGGGGGAAGGCAGCCCCAGCATTTT. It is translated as CASSQDPGGRQPQHF.

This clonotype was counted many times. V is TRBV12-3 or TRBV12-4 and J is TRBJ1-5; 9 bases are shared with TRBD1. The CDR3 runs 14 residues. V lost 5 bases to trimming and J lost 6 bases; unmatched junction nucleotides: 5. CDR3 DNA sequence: TGTGCCAGCAGTATACAGGGGGCGGGTCAGCCCCAGCATTTT. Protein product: CASSIQGAGQPQHF.

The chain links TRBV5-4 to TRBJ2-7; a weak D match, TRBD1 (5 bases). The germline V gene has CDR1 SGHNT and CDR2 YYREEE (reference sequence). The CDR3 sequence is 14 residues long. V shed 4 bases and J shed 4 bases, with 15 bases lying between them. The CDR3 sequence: CASSQRTPAYEQYF. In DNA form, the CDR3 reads TGTGCCAGCAGCCAACGGACACCAGCTTACGAGCAGTACTTC. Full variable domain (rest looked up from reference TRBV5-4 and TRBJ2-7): ETGVTQSPTHLIKTRGQQVTLRCSSQSGHNTVSWYQQALGQGPQFIFQYYREEENGRGNFPPRFSGLQFPNYSSELNVNALELDDSALYLCASSQRTPAYEQYFGPGTRLTVT.

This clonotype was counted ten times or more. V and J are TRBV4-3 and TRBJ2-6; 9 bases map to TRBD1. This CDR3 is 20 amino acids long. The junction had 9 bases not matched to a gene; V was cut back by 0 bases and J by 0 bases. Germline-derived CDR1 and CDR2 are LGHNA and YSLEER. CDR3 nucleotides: TGCGCCAGCAGCCAAGATTTACGGGACAGGGCCTACTCTGGGGCCAACGTCCTGACTTTC. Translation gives CASSQDLRDRAYSGANVLTF.

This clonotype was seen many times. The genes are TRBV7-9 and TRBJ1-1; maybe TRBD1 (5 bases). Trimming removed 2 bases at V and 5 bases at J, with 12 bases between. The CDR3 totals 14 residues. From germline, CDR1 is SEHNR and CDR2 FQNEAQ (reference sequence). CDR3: CASSLSPTETEAFF. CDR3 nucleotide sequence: TGTGCCAGCAGCTTAAGTCCGACAGAGACTGAAGCTTTCTTT.

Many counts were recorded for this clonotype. CDR3 loop: CASSEREPPRGTGELFF. CDR3 nucleotide sequence: TGCGCCAGCAGCGAACGAGAACCCCCACGGGGCACCGGGGAGCTGTTTTTT. This chain joins TRBV5-1 and TRBJ2-2, with a possible D match to TRBD2 (5 bases). Deletions cut 4 bases from V and 4 bases from J, with 20 bases between. The germline gives CDR1 SGHRS, CDR2 YFSETQ. The CDR3 runs 17 residues.

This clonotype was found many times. The CDR3 loop is CASSTGGDQPQHF. The CDR3 DNA reads TGTGCCAGCAGCACAGGGGGCGATCAGCCCCAGCATTTT. This chain connects TRBV7-2 to TRBJ1-5, with 9 bases lining up with TRBD1. The ends lost 5 bases at V and 5 bases at J; junction bases unmatched: 1. Germline V gene lookup returns CDR1 SGHTA and CDR2 FQGNSA. The CDR3 is made up of 13 amino acids.

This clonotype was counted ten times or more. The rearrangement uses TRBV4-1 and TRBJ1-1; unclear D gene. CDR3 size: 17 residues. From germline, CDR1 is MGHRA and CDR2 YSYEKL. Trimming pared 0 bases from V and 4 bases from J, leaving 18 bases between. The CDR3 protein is CASSQEPKGSLGTEAFF. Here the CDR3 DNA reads TGCGCCAGCAGCCAAGAACCTAAGGGATCCTTAGGCACTGAAGCTTTCTTT.

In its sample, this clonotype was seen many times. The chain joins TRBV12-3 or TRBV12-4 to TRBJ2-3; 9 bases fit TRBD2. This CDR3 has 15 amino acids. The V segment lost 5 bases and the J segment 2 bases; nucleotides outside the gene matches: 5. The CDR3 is CASSPQRGVTDTQYF. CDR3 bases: TGTGCCAGCAGTCCCCAGCGGGGGGTCACAGATACGCAGTATTTT.

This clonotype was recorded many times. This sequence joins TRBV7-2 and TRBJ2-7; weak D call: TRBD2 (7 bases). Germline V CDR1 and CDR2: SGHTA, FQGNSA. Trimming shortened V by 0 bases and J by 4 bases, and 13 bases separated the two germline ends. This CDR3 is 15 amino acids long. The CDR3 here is CASSLAGGPGYEQYF. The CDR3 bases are TGTGCCAGCAGCTTAGCGGGGGGGCCCGGATACGAGCAGTACTTC.

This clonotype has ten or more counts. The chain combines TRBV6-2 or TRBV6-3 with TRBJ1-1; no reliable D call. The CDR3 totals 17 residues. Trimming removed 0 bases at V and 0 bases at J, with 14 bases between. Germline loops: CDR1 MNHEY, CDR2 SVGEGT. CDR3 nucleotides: TGTGCCAGCAGTTACTCCCCTCAGCGGCCCATGAACACTGAAGCTTTCTTT. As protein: CASSYSPQRPMNTEAFF.

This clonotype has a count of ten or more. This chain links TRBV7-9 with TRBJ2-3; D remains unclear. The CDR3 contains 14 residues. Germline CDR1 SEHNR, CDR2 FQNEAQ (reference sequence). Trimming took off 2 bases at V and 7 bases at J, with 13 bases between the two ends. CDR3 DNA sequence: TGTGCCAGCAGCTTAAGTATTTTCTCTTATACGCAGTATTTT. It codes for CASSLSIFSYTQYF. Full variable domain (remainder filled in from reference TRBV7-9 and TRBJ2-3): DTGVSQNPRHKITKRGQNVTFRCDPISEHNRLYWYRQTLGQGPEFLTYFQNEAQLEKSRLLSDRFSAERPKGSFSTLEIQRTEQGDSAMYLCASSLSIFSYTQYFGPGTRLTVL.

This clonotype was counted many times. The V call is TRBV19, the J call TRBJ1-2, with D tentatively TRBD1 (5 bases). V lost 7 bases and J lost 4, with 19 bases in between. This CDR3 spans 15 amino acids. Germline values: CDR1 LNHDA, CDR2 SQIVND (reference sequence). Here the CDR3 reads CASTTTRSRGYGYTF. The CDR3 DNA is TGTGCCAGTACCACCACCCGTAGTAGGGGCTATGGCTACACCTTC.

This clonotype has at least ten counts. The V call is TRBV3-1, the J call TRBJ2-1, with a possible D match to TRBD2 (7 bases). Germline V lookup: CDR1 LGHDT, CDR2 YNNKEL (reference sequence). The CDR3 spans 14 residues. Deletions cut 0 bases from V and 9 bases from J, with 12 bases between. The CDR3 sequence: CASSQDHREGEQFF. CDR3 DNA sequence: TGTGCCAGCAGCCAAGATCACAGGGAGGGTGAGCAGTTCTTC.

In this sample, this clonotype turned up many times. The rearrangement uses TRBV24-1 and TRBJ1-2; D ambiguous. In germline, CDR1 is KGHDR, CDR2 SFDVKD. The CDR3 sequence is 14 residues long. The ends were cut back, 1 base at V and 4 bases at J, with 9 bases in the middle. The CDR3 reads CATSDFRSSYGYTF. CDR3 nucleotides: TGTGCCACCAGTGATTTCAGGAGTTCCTATGGCTACACCTTC.

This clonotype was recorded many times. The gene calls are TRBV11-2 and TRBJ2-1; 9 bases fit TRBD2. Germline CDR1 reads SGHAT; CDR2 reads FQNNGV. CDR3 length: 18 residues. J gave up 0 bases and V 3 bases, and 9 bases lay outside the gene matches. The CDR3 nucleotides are TGTGCCAGCAGCTTTAATCGGGATAGCGGGGGCTCCTACAATGAGCAGTTCTTC. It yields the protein CASSFNRDSGGSYNEQFF.

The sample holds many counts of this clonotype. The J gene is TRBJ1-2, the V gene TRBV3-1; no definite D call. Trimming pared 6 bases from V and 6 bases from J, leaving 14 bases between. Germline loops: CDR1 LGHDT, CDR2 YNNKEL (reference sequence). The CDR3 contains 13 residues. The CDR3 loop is CASRSPLGHGYTF. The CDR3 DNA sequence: TGTGCCAGCAGGTCGCCTTTGGGCCATGGCTACACCTTC.